This record concerns one T cell receptor (beta chain) sequence. The sample holds one count of this clone. It lacks a known antigen. No much larger clone exists at a distance of one base, and base qualities are not known. In the germline V gene, CDR1 corresponds to SGHVS and CDR2 to FQNEAQ. The CDR3 sequence holds 16 residues, the cysteine and phenylalanine included. CDR3 DNA is the only sequence kept; it has 48 bases, read in frame from the first base. V and J are truncated by 1 base and 3 bases respectively, leaving an intervening sequence of 13 bases. This specimen belongs to a study of blood T cell repertoires in COVID-19 (TCRdb year 2020). About the full investigation: The collaborator samples originated in the United States, Italy and Spain and spanned the acute and convalescent phases of COVID-19. A freely available public database, intended as a resource for researchers studying the immune response to SARS-CoV-2, is where the repertoires were released. Where HLA class I and class II types were available, the types were taken from metadata supplied by the sample provider, not from assay-based typing. Sample metadata almost always included a de-identified subject ID, COVID-19 status, age in years and sex. Samples were obtained from the ongoing ImmuneRACE study (first 160 participants) and from roughly 1,300 subjects provided by 6 global collaborators. Deeply sampled blood TCRbeta repertoires from subjects exposed to, actively infected with, or recovered from COVID-19 were included in the dataset. The prospective study material was composed of cDNA or gDNA derived from T cells, B-cell-depleted T cells, or PBMCs. Points the paper makes about the study in general: Clinical and demographic metadata were provided uncurated, with the amount varying by source and participant.

TCRbeta CDR3 regions were amplified from genomic DNA by means of the immunoSEQ Assay, a bias-controlled multiplex PCR. The paper's data handling went like this. The number of nucleated cells in each sample was estimated by amplification of reference gene primers within the assay. Sequence reads were collapsed and filtered to measure the absolute abundance of every unique TCRbeta CDR3 rearrangement. For each sample, productive Simpson clonality was calculated as the square root of Simpson's diversity index over productive rearrangements. TCRdb took this table from immuneACCESS and kept in-frame rearrangements with V and J called. Such tables lack part of the clones; where checked against another copy, unresolved V genes explain under half of the gap, and the rest is unexplained. V, J and clone size derive from that table, while D and trimming were established from the DNA sequence. Counted in this sample were 100,000 to 150,000 clones; 81% of them appeared once. The ten most abundant clones make up about 18% of the sample.

In Seattle, one collaborating source enrolled patients while the infection was active and tracked those patients longitudinally over the course of disease. Each collaborating institution followed its own protocols to collect whole blood in K2EDTA tubes. Collaborator samples were shipped for TCRbeta analysis as frozen whole blood, isolated PBMCs, or DNA extracted from either sample type. This receptor was obtained from a man aged 25 to 40 with COVID-19, enrolled during active disease. The chain is encoded by TRBV7-8 joined to TRBJ2-4; TRBD2 is a weak D gene call, 6 bases matching. Sequencing used peripheral blood. The sequence in DNA is TGTGCCAGCAGCTTAGGTCAGGGAGGTAGCAAAAACATTCAGTACTTC. Its protein is CASSLGQGGSKNIQYF.